These T cell receptor beta chains were read from a single sample in a study of Ad26.COV2.S vaccination and SARS-CoV-2 variants. The method was immunoSEQ multiplex PCR; TCRdb's version includes in-frame clones alone and lacks a portion of them. Here the sample spans fewer than 400,000 clones, around 85% being singletons. The sequencing here drew on peripheral blood, taken in a trial of Ad26.COV2.S vaccine versus placebo. Every receptor here comes from a person aged 18 to 59 who received the Ad26.COV2.S COVID-19 vaccine or a placebo. CDR3s include the opening cysteine and the closing phenylalanine or tryptophan. The D gene is left open where the match is weak. A row's size may be missing; if present it is once, few, many or a size class.

TRBJ2-5,NA,NA,TRBV10-3,TGTGCCATCAGTGATGGGGGTCGGGGGTCCTCGGAGACCCAGTACTTC,CAISDGGRGSSETQYF
TRBJ1-2,NA,NA,TRBV7-8,TGTGCCAGCAGCTTAAGCCGGGCGGGCTATGGCTACACCTTC,CASSLSRAGYGYTF
TRBJ2-1,NA,NA,TRBV7-9,TGTGCCGGTTCGCCGCTTCACTATAATGAGCAGTTCTTC,CAGSPLHYNEQFF
TRBJ1-6,NA,TRBD1,TRBV3-1/TRBV3-2,TGTGCCAGCAGCCTAGGGGGACAGGGGACGGCACCCCTCCACTTT,CASSLGGQGTAPLHF
TRBJ1-5,NA,NA,TRBV2,TGTGCCACTCGGAAATCCCTCAATCAGCCCCAGCATTTT,CATRKSLNQPQHF
TRBJ2-2,NA,NA,TRBV7-2,TGTGCCAGCAGCTTAGGAGGGGGAGGGAACACCGGGGAGCTGTTTTTT,CASSLGGGGNTGELFF
TRBJ2-1,NA,TRBD1,TRBV4-1,TGCGCCAGCAGCCAAGATGCAGGGGGCCGCTCCTACAATGAGCAGTTCTTC,CASSQDAGGRSYNEQFF
TRBJ1-6,once,NA,TRBV30,TGTGCCTGGAGTGCCCGAGGTTCACCCCTCCACTTT,CAWSARGSPLHF
TRBJ1-1,NA,TRBD1,TRBV27,TGTGCCAGCAGTTTATCGGGACAGGGAACATTGGACACTGAAGCTTTCTTT,CASSLSGQGTLDTEAFF
TRBJ1-4,once,NA,TRBV29-1,TGCAGCGTTAGGGAGGACACAACTAATGAAAAACTGTTTTTT,CSVREDTTNEKLFF
TRBJ2-1,NA,TRBD2,TRBV4-1,TGCGCCAGCAGCCAAGTGGGACTAGCGGGGGGGCTAAGCATCAATGAGCAGTTCTTC,CASSQVGLAGGLSINEQFF
TRBJ1-2,once,NA,TRBV6-5,TGTGCCAGCAGTACGGGAACAGGGATTGGCTACACCTTC,CASSTGTGIGYTF
TRBJ2-2,NA,NA,TRBV7-9,TGTGCCAGCAGCAGAGGGGGGTCCCTAGGTAACCCCGGGGAGCTGTTTTTT,CASSRGGSLGNPGELFF
TRBJ2-1,NA,TRBD1,TRBV9,TGTGCCAGCAGAGGGGGCGGAACGGAGCAGTTCTTC,CASRGGGTEQFF
TRBJ1-2,few,TRBD1,TRBV5-4,TGTGCCAGCAGCCCCCTGGACAGGGGCTATGGCTACACCTTC,CASSPLDRGYGYTF
TRBJ2-5,NA,NA,TRBV12-3/TRBV12-4,TGTGCCAGCAGTTTAGCCCTGCTCGGAACCCAGTACTTC,CASSLALLGTQYF
TRBJ2-7,NA,NA,TRBV16,TGTGCCAGCAGCCACTGGCGAACGCGTGGGGCTCGCGCCTACGAGCAGTACTTC,CASSHWRTRGARAYEQYF
TRBJ1-1,NA,TRBD1,TRBV4-1,TGCGCCAGCAGCGAAGAGACAGGGACAGAAGCTTTCTTT,CASSEETGTEAFF
TRBJ1-5,once,NA,TRBV2,TGTGCCAGCAAGGAACGTTTTAGCAATCAGCCCCAGCATTTT,CASKERFSNQPQHF
TRBJ2-1,NA,NA,TRBV7-8,TGTGCCAGCAGCCCAAACAGGGTCCCGAATGAGCAGTTCTTC,CASSPNRVPNEQFF
TRBJ2-7,NA,NA,TRBV2,TGTGCCAGCAGTGATGGGGACGTGAGCTCCTACGAGCAGTACTTC,CASSDGDVSSYEQYF
TRBJ1-1,NA,NA,TRBV3-1/TRBV3-2,TGTGCCAGCAACACCGGTGGGGCTGAAGCTTTCTTT,CASNTGGAEAFF
TRBJ1-5,once,NA,TRBV3-1/TRBV3-2,TGTGCCAGCAGCCAACAGACTACCAATCAGCCCCAGCATTTT,CASSQQTTNQPQHF
TRBJ2-7,NA,NA,TRBV11-2,TGTGCCAGCAGCTTAGATCACCTATCCTACGAGCAGTACTTC,CASSLDHLSYEQYF